The entry below gives a single T cell receptor (beta chain) sequence along with its context. Antigen unknown. Unique molecular identifiers were carried by the TCR beta cDNA libraries. TCRdb analysed the PCR reads with MiXCR anew, one entry per CDR3 protein. This sample carries fewer than 850,000 distinct CDR3 sequences, 35% to 55% of them seen once, and the ten largest clones take 4.9%. V was shortened by 1 base and J by 10 bases, with 16 bases between the two germline ends. The CDR3 runs 14 residues. This entry belongs to a study of post-analysis software for immune sequencing data. The overall study: Both relapsing-remitting and secondary progressive multiple sclerosis featured among the disease courses, as did progressive-relapsing multiple sclerosis.

Study-wide results and limits: Roughly five TRBV segments appeared more often in patients than in controls, and TRBV5-6, TRBV5-1 and TRBV20-1 were among these.

This rearrangement joins TRBV12-3 or TRBV12-4 to TRBJ1-1; no definite D call. The specimen was blood. This clonotype was sampled from a girl aged 10-17 years with multiple sclerosis. CDR3 sequence reads: CASSLVFGESAAFF. CDR3 coding DNA: TGTGCCAGCAGTTTAGTTTTCGGTGAGTCTGCAGCTTTCTTT.